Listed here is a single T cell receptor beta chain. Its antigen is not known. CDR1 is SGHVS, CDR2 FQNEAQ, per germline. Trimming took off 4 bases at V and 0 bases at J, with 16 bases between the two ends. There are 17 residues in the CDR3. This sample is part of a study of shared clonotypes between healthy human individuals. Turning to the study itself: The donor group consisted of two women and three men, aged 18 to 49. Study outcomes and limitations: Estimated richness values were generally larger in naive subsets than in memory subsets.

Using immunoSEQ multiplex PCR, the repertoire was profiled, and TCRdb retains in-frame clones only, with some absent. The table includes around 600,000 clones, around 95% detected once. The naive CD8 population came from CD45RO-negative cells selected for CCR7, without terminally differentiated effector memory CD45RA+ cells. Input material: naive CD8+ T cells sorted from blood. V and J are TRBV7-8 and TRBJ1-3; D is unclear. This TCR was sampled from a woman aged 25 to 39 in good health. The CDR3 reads CASSSLRAVSSGNTIYF. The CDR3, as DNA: TGTGCCAGCAGCTCACTTAGGGCCGTCAGCTCTGGAAACACCATATATTTT.